One and the same sample provided the 10 T cell receptor beta chains below, sequenced in a study of a mutant IDH1 vaccine in newly diagnosed glioma. The time point here: baseline, week 1 (first vaccination visit). The treatment is: pre-vaccination baseline after standard-of-care therapy. Sequencing was performed with immunoSEQ multiplex PCR; in TCRdb, only in-frame clones are kept and a portion is missing. The sample holds some 60,000 clones, about 91% seen once. The source was PBMCs, collected from a glioma patient treated with radiotherapy, temozolomide or both. These receptor sequences come from a man aged 45-65 years with glioma.

This chain connects TRBV6-5 to TRBJ2-5, with TRBD1 matching over 7 bases. The J call may not be correct, given that the DNA end is closer to TRBJ2-7. CDR3 length equals 13 residues. Germline CDR1 MNHEY, CDR2 SVGAGI. Here the CDR3 reads CASSTTGVYEQYF. The CDR3 DNA reads as TGTGCCAGCAGTACTACAGGGGTATACGAGCAGTACTTC.

The chain's CDR3 is CASSLVPGTGGNQPQHF. CDR3 DNA sequence: TGTGCCAGCAGCTTGGTCCCCGGGACAGGGGGCAATCAGCCCCAGCATTTT. The chain has TRBV5-5 and TRBJ1-5; 10 bases match TRBD1. The V and J ends lost 0 bases and 2 bases, in that order; junction bases with no gene match: 5. The CDR3 is made up of 17 amino acids. The germline CDR1 and CDR2 sequences are SGHKS and YYEKEE (reference sequence).

This chain's CDR3 is CASSPEGQGNYGYTF. In nucleotides, the CDR3 is TGTGCCAGCTCACCGGAGGGACAGGGGAACTATGGCTACACCTTC. The chain combines TRBV18 with TRBJ1-2; 10 bases fit TRBD1. The CDR3 is made up of 15 amino acids. V was pared by 3 bases and J by 2 bases, with 3 bases of the junction left unmatched. Germline V gives CDR1 KGHSH, CDR2 LQKENI.

Regarding this clone: Relative to the germline gene, one junction end is altered; a read error may explain this. This chain connects TRBV7-9 to TRBJ2-1; D not certain. This CDR3 contains 8 residues. Per the germline V gene, CDR1 is SEHNR and CDR2 is FQNEAQ (reference sequence). In DNA, the CDR3 is TGTGCCAGCAGCCCCAAAGTCTTC. Translating gives CASSPKVF.

This chain connects TRBV27 to TRBJ1-2; 10 positions agree with TRBD1. J was trimmed by 4 bases and V by 5 bases; bases with no gene match: 7. The germline V gene has CDR1 MNHEY and CDR2 SMNVEV (reference sequence). The CDR3 spans 15 residues. The CDR3 here is CASSERQGAGYGYTF. CDR3 DNA sequence: TGTGCCAGCAGTGAGAGACAGGGGGCGGGCTATGGCTACACCTTC.

The V gene is TRBV29-1, the J gene TRBJ2-3; D is uncertain. The V end lost 6 bases, the J end lost 0 bases, and 13 bases lay between the germline ends. CDR3 size: 14 residues. The germline V gene encodes CDR1 SQVTM and CDR2 ANQGSEA. The CDR3 region is CSVRPVASTDTQYF. In DNA form, the CDR3 reads TGCAGCGTCCGACCGGTAGCAAGCACAGATACGCAGTATTTT.

V usage is TRBV5-6 and J usage is TRBJ2-7; 7 positions match TRBD2. Germline CDR1 and CDR2: SGHDT and YYEEEE. V lost 4 bases to trimming and J lost 2 bases; unmatched junction nucleotides: 12. The CDR3 is 16 amino acids. In DNA, the CDR3 is TGTGCCAGCAGCCATTCAGGAGGGGACTACCCCTACGAGCAGTACTTC. Protein product: CASSHSGGDYPYEQYF.

This clone was found a few times. This chain connects TRBV9 to TRBJ2-2; maybe TRBD2 (5 bases). V was clipped by 0 bases and J by 6 bases, with 12 bases between them. The CDR3 is 15 amino acids. CDR1 and CDR2 from the germline V gene are SGDLS and YYNGEE. In DNA form, the CDR3 reads TGTGCCAGCAGCGTAGCTGTCCTAGCCCCCGGGGAGCTGTTTTTT. It is translated as CASSVAVLAPGELFF.

V and J are TRBV29-1 and TRBJ2-7, with 8 bases lining up with TRBD1. With 4 bases clipped from V and 4 bases from J, the junction kept 9 bases outside the gene matches. Germline loops: CDR1 SQVTM, CDR2 ANQGSEA. The CDR3 has 14 amino acids. DNA of the CDR3: TGCAGCGTTGTTCGAGGCCAGGGGGCGTACGAGCAGTACTTC. Protein: CSVVRGQGAYEQYF.

The chain joins TRBV6-1 to TRBJ2-5; 9 bases map to TRBD2. After removal of 8 bases from V and 11 bases from J, the junction contained 15 bases not matched to a gene. The CDR3 consists of 14 residues. Per germline, CDR1 MNHNS and CDR2 SASEGT. The CDR3 here is CASYVAGEVREQYF. Here the CDR3 DNA reads TGTGCCAGCTATGTAGCGGGAGAGGTAAGAGAGCAGTACTTC.